Included here is one T cell receptor beta chain sequence, with context. Its antigen is undetermined. Time point of the sample: approximately 9-day in vitro stimulation with candidate neoantigen peptide 5. The sample originates from a study of PD-1 blockade in mismatch repair-deficient tumors. The protocol was immunoSEQ multiplex PCR, while the TCRdb copy is restricted to in-frame clones and leaves out a portion. The sample contains about 15,000 clones, approximately 84% of which appear only once. Germline CDR1 and CDR2: SGDLS and YYNGEE. The CDR3 sequence is 19 residues long. J gave up 3 bases and V 3 bases, and 18 bases lay outside the gene matches.

V and J are TRBV9 and TRBJ2-1; TRBD2 matches 7 bases. Here the sequenced sample was cells cultured in vitro, taken from a patient treated with pembrolizumab. The receptor was isolated from an adult with mismatch repair-deficient cancer. CDR3: CASSDSGLHGSGIYNEQFF. For the CDR3, the DNA is TGTGCCAGCAGCGACTCGGGACTTCATGGGAGCGGGATCTACAATGAGCAGTTCTTC. Drawing the rest from reference TRBV9 and TRBJ2-1, the complete variable domain is DSGVTQTPKHLITATGQRVTLRCSPRSGDLSVYWYQQSLDQGLQFLIQYYNGEERAKGNILERFSAQQFPDLHSELNLSSLELGDSALYFCASSDSGLHGSGIYNEQFFGPGTRLTVL.